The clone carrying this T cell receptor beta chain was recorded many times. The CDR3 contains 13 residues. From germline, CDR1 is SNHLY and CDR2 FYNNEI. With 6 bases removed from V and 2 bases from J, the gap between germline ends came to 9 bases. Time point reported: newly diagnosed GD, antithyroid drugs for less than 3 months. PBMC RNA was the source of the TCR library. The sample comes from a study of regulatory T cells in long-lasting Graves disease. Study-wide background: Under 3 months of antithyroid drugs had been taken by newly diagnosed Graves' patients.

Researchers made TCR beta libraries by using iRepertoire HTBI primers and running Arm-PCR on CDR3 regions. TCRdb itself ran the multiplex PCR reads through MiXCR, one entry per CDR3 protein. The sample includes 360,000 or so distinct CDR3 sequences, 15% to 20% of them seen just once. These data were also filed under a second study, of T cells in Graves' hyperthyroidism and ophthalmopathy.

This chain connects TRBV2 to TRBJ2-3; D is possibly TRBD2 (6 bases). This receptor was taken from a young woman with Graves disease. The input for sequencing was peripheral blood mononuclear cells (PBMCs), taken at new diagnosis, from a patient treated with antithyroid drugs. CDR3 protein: CASSWTNTDTQYF. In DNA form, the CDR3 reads TGTGCCAGCAGCTGGACTAACACAGATACGCAGTATTTT.